Here is one T cell receptor (beta chain) with its context. What it binds is unknown. This entry is derived from a study of cytomegalovirus exposure and HLA in healthy donors. Study-wide results and limits: Altogether, 150 to 200 TCR beta chains were recorded as cytomegalovirus-associated. HLA-A and HLA-B allele assignments for most subjects were reportedly predicted accurately using TCR beta sequences. Later on, a genetic analysis was performed. It linked a missense variant in DCLRE1C with V- and J-gene trimming of TCR beta.

The CDR3 loop spans 18 amino acids. The V and J ends lost 6 bases and 0 bases respectively, with 18 bases between them. Germline-derived CDR1 and CDR2 are LNHDA and SQIVND (reference sequence). The primer mix had 60 Vbeta and 13 Jbeta primers. Assay used: immunoSEQ multiplex PCR; TCRdb lists only in-frame clones, some missing. The sample has about 180,000 clones; over 70% are singletons. V is TRBV19 and J is TRBJ1-6; D unresolved. The source material was PBMCs. The sequence derives from a boy younger than 10 in good health and CMV-seronegative. CDR3 bases: TGTGCCAGTAGCCTACTTTACAGTCTGAGCTCCTATAATTCACCCCTCCACTTT. Encoded protein: CASSLLYSLSSYNSPLHF.